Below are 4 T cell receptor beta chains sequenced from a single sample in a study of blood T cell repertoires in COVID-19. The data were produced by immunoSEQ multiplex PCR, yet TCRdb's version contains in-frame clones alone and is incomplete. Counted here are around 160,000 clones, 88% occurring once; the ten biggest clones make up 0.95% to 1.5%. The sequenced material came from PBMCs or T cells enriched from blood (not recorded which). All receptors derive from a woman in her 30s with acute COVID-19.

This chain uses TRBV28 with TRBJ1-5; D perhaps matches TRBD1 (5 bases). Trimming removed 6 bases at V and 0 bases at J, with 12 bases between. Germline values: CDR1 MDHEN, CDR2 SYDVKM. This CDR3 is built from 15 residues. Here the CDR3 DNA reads TGTGCCAGCAGATTCGGGGGGAGTAGCAATCAGCCCCAGCATTTT. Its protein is CASRFGGSSNQPQHF.

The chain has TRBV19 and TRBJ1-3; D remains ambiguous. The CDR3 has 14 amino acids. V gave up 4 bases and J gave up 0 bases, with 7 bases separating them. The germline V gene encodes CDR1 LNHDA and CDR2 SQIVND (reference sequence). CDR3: CASSTYNSGNTIYF. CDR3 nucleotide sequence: TGTGCCAGTAGTACTTACAACTCTGGAAACACCATATATTTT.

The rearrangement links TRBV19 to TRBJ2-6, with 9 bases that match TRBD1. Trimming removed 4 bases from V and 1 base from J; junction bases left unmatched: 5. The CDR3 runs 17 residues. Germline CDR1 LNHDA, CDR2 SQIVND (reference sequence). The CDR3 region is CASSRGTGKSGANVLTF. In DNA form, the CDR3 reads TGTGCCAGTAGTAGAGGGACAGGGAAGTCTGGGGCCAACGTCCTGACTTTC.

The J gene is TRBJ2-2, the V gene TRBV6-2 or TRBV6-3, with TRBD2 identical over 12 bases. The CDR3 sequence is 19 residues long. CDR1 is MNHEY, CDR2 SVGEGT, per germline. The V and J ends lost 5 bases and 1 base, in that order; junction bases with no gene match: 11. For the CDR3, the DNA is TGTGCCAGCAGTCAGGGACTAGCGGGTCGTTTGGGGAACACCGGGGAGCTGTTTTTT. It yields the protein CASSQGLAGRLGNTGELFF.